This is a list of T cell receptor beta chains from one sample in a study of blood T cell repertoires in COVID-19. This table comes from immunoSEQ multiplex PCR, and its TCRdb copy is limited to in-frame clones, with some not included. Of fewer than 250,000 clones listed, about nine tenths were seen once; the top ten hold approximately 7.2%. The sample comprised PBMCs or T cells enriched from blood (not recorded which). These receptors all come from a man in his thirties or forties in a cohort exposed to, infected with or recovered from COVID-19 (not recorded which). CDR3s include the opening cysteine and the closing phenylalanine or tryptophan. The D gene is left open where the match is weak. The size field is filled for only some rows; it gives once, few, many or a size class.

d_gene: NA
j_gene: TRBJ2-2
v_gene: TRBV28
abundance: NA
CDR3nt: TGTGCCAGCAGACAGATAAACACAGGCGGGGAGCTGTTTTTT
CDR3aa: CASRQINTGGELFF

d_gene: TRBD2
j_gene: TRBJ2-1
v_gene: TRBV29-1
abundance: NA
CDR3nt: TGCAGCGGGGCTAGCGGGGGTTACAATGAGCAGTTCTTC
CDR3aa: CSGASGGYNEQFF

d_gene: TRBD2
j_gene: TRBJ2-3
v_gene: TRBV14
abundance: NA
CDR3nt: TGTGCCAGCAGCCAAGCGGGACTAGCGTTTAACACAGATACGCAGTATTTT
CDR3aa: CASSQAGLAFNTDTQYF

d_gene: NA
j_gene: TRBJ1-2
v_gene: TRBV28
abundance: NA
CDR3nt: TGTGCCAGCAGTCTCCATACGGAGAGGGTGGGTGGCTACACCTTC
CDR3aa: CASSLHTERVGGYTF

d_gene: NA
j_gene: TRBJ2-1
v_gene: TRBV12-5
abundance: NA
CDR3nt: TGTGCTAGTGGCCATGGAGGGTCCTACAATGAGCAGTTCTTC
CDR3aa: CASGHGGSYNEQFF

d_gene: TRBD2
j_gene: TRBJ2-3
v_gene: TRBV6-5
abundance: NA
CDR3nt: TGTGCCAGCAGTTACTCCAGCGGGACTAGCACAGATACGCAGTATTTT
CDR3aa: CASSYSSGTSTDTQYF

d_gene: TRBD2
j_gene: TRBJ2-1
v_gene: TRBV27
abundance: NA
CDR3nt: TGTGCCAGCAGTCCAGGGACTAGCGGGAGTAATGAGCAGTTCTTC
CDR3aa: CASSPGTSGSNEQFF

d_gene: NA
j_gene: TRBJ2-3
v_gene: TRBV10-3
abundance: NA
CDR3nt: TGTGCCATCGCAGGCCTGGCAGATACGCAGTATTTT
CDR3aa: CAIAGLADTQYF

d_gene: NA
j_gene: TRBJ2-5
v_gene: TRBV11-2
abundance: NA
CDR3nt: TGTGCCAGCAGCCCAGGGGAAGAGACCCAGTACTTC
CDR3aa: CASSPGEETQYF

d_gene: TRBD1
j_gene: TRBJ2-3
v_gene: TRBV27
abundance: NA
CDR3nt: TGTGCCAGCAGCCCAGGGACAGTCACCACAGATACGCAGTATTTT
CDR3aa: CASSPGTVTTDTQYF

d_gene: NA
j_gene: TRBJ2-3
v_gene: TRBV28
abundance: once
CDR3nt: TGTGCCAGCAGTTTAGAACAGGATAGCACAGATACGCAGTATTTT
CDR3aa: CASSLEQDSTDTQYF

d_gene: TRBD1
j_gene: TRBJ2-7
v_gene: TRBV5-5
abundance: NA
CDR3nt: TGTGCCAGCAGGAGTTTCGGACAGGGGCCAGACGAGCAGTACTTC
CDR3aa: CASRSFGQGPDEQYF

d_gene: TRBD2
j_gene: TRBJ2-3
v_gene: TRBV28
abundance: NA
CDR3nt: TGTGCCAGCAGTCCAACCTATGGAGCGGGAGAGTCCGATACGCAGTATTTT
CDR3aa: CASSPTYGAGESDTQYF

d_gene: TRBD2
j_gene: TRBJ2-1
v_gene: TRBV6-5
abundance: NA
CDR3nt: TGTGCCAGCAGTTCCGGACTAGGGAAATACAATGAGCAGTTCTTC
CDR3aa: CASSSGLGKYNEQFF

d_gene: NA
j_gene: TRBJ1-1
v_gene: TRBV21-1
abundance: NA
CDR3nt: TGTGCCAGGGTCATGGAAGGAGGCACTGAAGCTTTCTTT
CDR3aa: CARVMEGGTEAFF

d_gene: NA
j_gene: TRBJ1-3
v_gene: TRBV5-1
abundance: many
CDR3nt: TGCGCCAGCAGCTTGGCACAGGAAAGCTCTGGAAACACCATATATTTT
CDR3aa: CASSLAQESSGNTIYF

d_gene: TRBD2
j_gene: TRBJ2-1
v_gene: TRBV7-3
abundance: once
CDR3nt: TGTGCCAGCAGCCCTCGACTAGCAATCTACAATGAGCAGTTCTTC
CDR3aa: CASSPRLAIYNEQFF

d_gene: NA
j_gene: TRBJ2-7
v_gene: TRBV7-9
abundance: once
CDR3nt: TGTGCCAGCACTTTAAACGAGGGCTACGAGCAGTACTTC
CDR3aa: CASTLNEGYEQYF

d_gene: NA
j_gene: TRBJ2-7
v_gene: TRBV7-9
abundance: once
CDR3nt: TGTGCCAGCAGCTCCAGGGGTTCCATTCCCTACGAGCAGTACTTC
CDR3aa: CASSSRGSIPYEQYF

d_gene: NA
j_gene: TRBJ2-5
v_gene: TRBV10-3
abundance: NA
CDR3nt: TGTGCCATCAGTGAGTCGAGTCTCAAAGAGACCCAGTACTTC
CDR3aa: CAISESSLKETQYF

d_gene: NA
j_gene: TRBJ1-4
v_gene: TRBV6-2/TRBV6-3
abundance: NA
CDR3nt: TGTGCCAGCAGCCCCGGTGCAACTAATGAAAAACTGTTTTTT
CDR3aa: CASSPGATNEKLFF

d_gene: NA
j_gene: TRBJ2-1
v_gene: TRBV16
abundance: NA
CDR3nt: TGTGCCCAGACGCGGGGAAACAATGAGCAGTTCTTC
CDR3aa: CAQTRGNNEQFF

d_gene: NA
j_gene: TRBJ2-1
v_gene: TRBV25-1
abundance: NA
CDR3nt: TGTGCCAGCAGTGAAGCCCCACTAGATGGTGAGCAGTTCTTC
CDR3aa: CASSEAPLDGEQFF

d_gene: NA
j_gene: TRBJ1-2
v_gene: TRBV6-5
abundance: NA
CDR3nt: TGTGCCAGCAGTTACTCTGGTGCGGGGGGATTTTTTGGCTACACCTTC
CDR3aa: CASSYSGAGGFFGYTF

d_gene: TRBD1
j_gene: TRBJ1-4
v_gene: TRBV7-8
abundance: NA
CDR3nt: TGTGCCAGCCGCATGCCCTCTCAGGGGGCAGAAAAACTGTTTTTT
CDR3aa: CASRMPSQGAEKLFF

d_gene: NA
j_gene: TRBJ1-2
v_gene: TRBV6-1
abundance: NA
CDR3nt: TGTGCCAGCAGTGAAACGCAGTCCTATGGCTACACCTTC
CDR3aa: CASSETQSYGYTF